One and the same sample provided the 24 T cell receptor beta chains below, sequenced in a study of CD8+CD57+ T cells in acquired aplastic anemia. TCR beta VDJ and CDR3 were profiled, and genomic DNA was the template. TCRdb recomputed calls from the reads with MiXCR, one row per CDR3 protein. This sample has some 170,000 distinct CDR3 sequences, with about 48% found just once. The sequenced material came from sorted CD4+, CD8+, or CD8+CD57+ T cells (not recorded which) from PBMCs. The receptor source for this set is a human donor in good health.

The V and J genes are TRBV2 and TRBJ2-1; D may be TRBD2 (5 bases). The germline V gene encodes CDR1 SNHLY and CDR2 FYNNEI. This CDR3 spans 14 amino acids. Trimming removed 4 bases at V and 4 bases at J, with 11 bases between. As DNA, the CDR3 is TGTGCCAGCAGTGTTTCGGGATTATACAATGAGCAGTTCTTC. The encoded protein is CASSVSGLYNEQFF.

DNA for the CDR3: TGCAGTGCCCCCTCTGACAGGATCCTTGGCTACACCTTC. Protein sequence: CSAPSDRILGYTF. The chain links TRBV20-1 to TRBJ1-2; a possible D gene is TRBD1 (6 bases). Trimming removed 6 bases from V and 7 bases from J, with 18 bases in between. The CDR3 spans 13 residues. Per the germline V gene, CDR1 is DFQATT and CDR2 is SNEGSKA (reference sequence).

This clonotype was counted many times. V gene TRBV7-9 combines with J gene TRBJ1-3; D is unclear. With 5 bases removed from V and 0 bases from J, the gap between germline ends came to 11 bases. The CDR3 has 15 residues. From germline, CDR1 is SEHNR and CDR2 FQNEAQ (reference sequence). CDR3 loop: CASSPGRVSGNTIYF. The CDR3 nucleotides are TGTGCCAGCAGCCCCGGCCGGGTCTCTGGAAACACCATATATTTT.

The V and J genes are TRBV5-1 and TRBJ2-7; TRBD2 might be the D (7 bases). Germline V gene lookup returns CDR1 SGHRS and CDR2 YFSETQ. Trimming removed 4 bases at V and 2 bases at J, with 19 bases between. The CDR3 has 16 residues. CDR3 nucleotides: TGCGCCAGCAGCCCCGGGACCGGGGGGCAGACCTACGAGCAGTACTTC. Translated: CASSPGTGGQTYEQYF.

This clonotype showed up many times. Here the CDR3 DNA reads TGTGCCAGCAGTTTAGGGGGTGCCTATGGCTACACCTTC. Translation: CASSLGGAYGYTF. V gene TRBV27 combines with J gene TRBJ1-2, with D perhaps TRBD1 (5 bases). CDR1 is MNHEY, CDR2 SMNVEV, per germline (reference sequence). The CDR3 contains 13 residues. With 2 bases removed from V and 4 bases from J, the gap between germline ends came to 8 bases.

The chain is built from TRBV25-1 and TRBJ1-4; D gene uncertain. Germline V gives CDR1 MGHDK, CDR2 SYGVNS. The V end lost 0 bases, the J end lost 7 bases, and 15 bases lay between the germline ends. The length of the CDR3 is 16 residues. The CDR3 DNA sequence: TGTGCCAGCAGTGAATACGGAGGGTGGGTAGGTGAAAAACTGTTTTTT. Encoded protein: CASSEYGGWVGEKLFF.

Comments on this clonotype: The CDR3 carries no conserved terminal phenylalanine or tryptophan, so it likely arises from a read error. The chain joins TRBV12-5 to TRBJ1-4; the D gene is possibly TRBD1 (5 bases). CDR3 size: 16 residues. The germline gives CDR1 LGHNT, CDR2 FRNRAP. V dropped 2 bases and J dropped 0 bases, with 10 bases sitting between them. Here the CDR3 reads CASGLRGGTTNEKLFS. DNA of the CDR3: TGTGCTAGTGGTTTGAGGGGAGGCACAACTAATGAAAAACTGTTTTCT.

This chain joins TRBV19 and TRBJ2-7; 7 positions agree with TRBD2. CDR3 length: 14 amino acids. Germline V gene lookup returns CDR1 LNHDA and CDR2 SQIVND (reference sequence). Trimming at V came to 6 bases and at J to 1 base, leaving 6 bases not matched to a gene. CDR3 region: CASSPASGSYEQYF. Here the CDR3 DNA reads TGTGCCAGTAGCCCGGCTAGCGGTTCCTACGAGCAGTACTTC.

V usage is TRBV24-1 and J usage is TRBJ2-7; 7 positions agree with TRBD1. The germline gives CDR1 KGHDR, CDR2 SFDVKD. J gave up 0 bases and V 10 bases, and 5 bases lay outside the gene matches. CDR3 length: 13 amino acids. CDR3 sequence: CATQGQNSYEQYF. Here the CDR3 DNA reads TGTGCCACGCAGGGACAGAACTCCTACGAGCAGTACTTC.

The chain recombines TRBV19 with TRBJ1-5; TRBD1 is a possible D gene (5 bases). Trimming left V 5 bases short and J 8 bases short, with 13 bases between. Germline CDR1 LNHDA, CDR2 SQIVND (reference sequence). The CDR3 covers 13 residues. The DNA of the CDR3 is TGTGCCAGTAGTCCGACTGGGGGGGAGCCCCAGCATTTT. This codes for CASSPTGGEPQHF.

The chain couples TRBV7-6 to TRBJ1-1, with TRBD1 matching 9 bases. The germline V gene encodes CDR1 SGHVS and CDR2 FNYEAQ. Trimming cost V 5 bases and J 5 bases; bases outside gene matches: 3. The CDR3 has 13 amino acids. In nucleotides, the CDR3 is TGTGCCAGCAGCACGGACAGGGGAACTGAAGCTTTCTTT. This encodes CASSTDRGTEAFF.

Ten or more counts support this clonotype. The chain recombines TRBV20-1 with TRBJ2-7; TRBD1 agrees at 7 bases. V lost 5 bases, J lost 4 bases, and 8 bases stayed unmatched. The length of the CDR3 is 13 residues. The V gene's germline CDR1 is DFQATT and CDR2 SNEGSKA (reference sequence). The CDR3 DNA sequence: TGCAGTGCTGCAAGGGACAGCGGATACGAGCAGTACTTC. Translation gives CSAARDSGYEQYF.

The chain is built from TRBV5-8 and TRBJ2-7; 8 nucleotides agree with TRBD2. The V gene end was trimmed by 0 bases and the J gene end by 4 bases; junction bases not matched to a gene: 6. Germline V gene lookup returns CDR1 SGHTS and CDR2 YDEGEE. CDR3 length equals 15 residues. The CDR3 is CASSLGLARTYEQYF. The CDR3 coding sequence is TGTGCCAGCAGCTTGGGACTAGCGCGTACTTACGAGCAGTACTTC.

At least ten counts were recorded for this clonotype. The CDR3: CSATNRGSNQPQHF. Written as DNA, the CDR3 is TGCAGTGCTACAAACAGGGGAAGCAATCAGCCCCAGCATTTT. The rearrangement links TRBV20-1 to TRBJ1-5; 7 nucleotides match TRBD1. V dropped 4 bases and J dropped 1; count of bases not matched to a gene: 4. Germline V gene sequence: CDR1 DFQATT, CDR2 SNEGSKA (reference sequence). This CDR3 spans 14 amino acids.

This clonotype was recorded many times. The V call is TRBV20-1, the J call TRBJ1-2; the D gene is possibly TRBD1 (6 bases). Trimming left V 6 bases short and J 3 bases short, with 14 bases between. There are 13 residues in the CDR3. Germline lookup yields CDR1 DFQATT and CDR2 SNEGSKA (reference sequence). The CDR3 loop reads CSAITQGDYGYTF. DNA of the CDR3: TGCAGTGCGATAACACAGGGCGACTATGGCTACACCTTC.

The gene calls are TRBV11-2 and TRBJ2-7, with D hard to call. The germline V gene encodes CDR1 SGHAT and CDR2 FQNNGV. The V gene lost 1 base and the J gene lost 0 bases, with 4 bases spanning the gap. This CDR3 region has 13 residues. The CDR3, as DNA: TGTGCCAGCAGCTTAGGGTTCTCCTACGAGCAGTACTTC. As protein: CASSLGFSYEQYF.

This clonotype was seen at least ten times. The gene calls are TRBV7-6 and TRBJ2-3, with D possibly matching TRBD2 (6 bases). The CDR3 loop spans 15 amino acids. V was shortened by 7 bases and J by 4 bases, with 18 bases between the two germline ends. Germline loops: CDR1 SGHVS, CDR2 FNYEAQ. The CDR3 region has the DNA TGTGCCAGCAACCCCGCCGGGAGTCCTGCAGATACGCAGTATTTT. Protein product: CASNPAGSPADTQYF.

At least ten counts were recorded for this clonotype. The gene calls are TRBV5-4 and TRBJ2-5; 8 positions agree with TRBD2. The V gene end was trimmed by 3 bases and the J gene end by 2 bases; junction bases not matched to a gene: 6. The CDR3 covers 15 residues. In germline, CDR1 is SGHNT, CDR2 YYREEE (reference sequence). CDR3: CASSSGGLFQETQYF. The CDR3 coding sequence is TGTGCCAGCAGCTCGGGAGGGCTGTTTCAAGAGACCCAGTACTTC.

This clonotype was seen many times. The J gene is TRBJ1-3, the V gene TRBV9; weak D call: TRBD1 (5 bases). The CDR3 loop spans 15 amino acids. In germline, CDR1 is SGDLS, CDR2 YYNGEE. Trimming left V 0 bases short and J 6 bases short, with 13 bases between. The CDR3 bases are TGTGCCAGCAGCGTAGCTCCAGGGACCAAAAACACCATATATTTT. This gives the protein CASSVAPGTKNTIYF. The full variable domain, its missing parts supplied by reference TRBV9 and TRBJ1-3, is DSGVTQTPKHLITATGQRVTLRCSPRSGDLSVYWYQQSLDQGLQFLIQYYNGEERAKGNILERFSAQQFPDLHSELNLSSLELGDSALYFCASSVAPGTKNTIYFGEGSWLTVV.

This clonotype was recorded a few times. A much larger clone lies one base from this, so it may be a read error. The chain links TRBV5-1 to TRBJ2-2, with D tentatively TRBD1 (6 bases). The germline gives CDR1 SGHRS, CDR2 YFSETQ. This CDR3 contains 15 residues. V was pared by 4 bases and J by 4 bases, with 14 bases between. Written as DNA, the CDR3 is TGCGCCAGCAGCGTGGTACAGGGTGGCACCGGGGAGCTGTTTTTT. It translates to CASSVVQGGTGELFF.

This clonotype was detected ten times or more. This chain connects TRBV20-1 to TRBJ2-1, with TRBD1 matching over 8 bases. This CDR3 has 14 residues. The V gene end was trimmed by 4 bases and the J gene end by 3 bases; junction bases not matched to a gene: 5. CDR1 and CDR2 from the germline V gene are DFQATT and SNEGSKA (reference sequence). The CDR3 nucleotides read TGCAGTGCTATGGGACAGGTCTACTACAATGAGCAGTTCTTC. This gives the protein CSAMGQVYYNEQFF.

CDR3 amino acids: CASSLHGTTYEQYF. CDR3 nucleotides: TGTGCCAGCAGCTTACATGGGACAACCTACGAGCAGTACTTC. This rearrangement joins TRBV7-2 to TRBJ2-7; the D gene is possibly TRBD1 (6 bases). The germline V gene encodes CDR1 SGHTA and CDR2 FQGNSA. The CDR3 covers 14 residues. The germline V and J ends were trimmed by 2 bases and 2 bases, with 10 bases remaining between them. Full variable domain (rest looked up from reference TRBV7-2 and TRBJ2-7): GAGVSQSPSNKVTEKGKDVELRCDPISGHTALYWYRQSLGQGLEFLIYFQGNSAPDKSGLPSDRFSAERTGGSVSTLTIQRTQQEDSAVYLCASSLHGTTYEQYFGPGTRLTVT.

This clonotype was picked up many times. The genes are TRBV4-2 and TRBJ2-3, with 12 positions matching TRBD2. J gave up 0 bases and V 2 bases, and 3 bases lay outside the gene matches. CDR1 is LGHNA, CDR2 YNFKEQ, per germline. The CDR3 length is 17 residues. The CDR3 loop is CASSQSGLAGSTDTQYF. The CDR3 coding sequence is TGTGCCAGCAGCCAATCTGGACTAGCGGGGAGCACAGATACGCAGTATTTT.

The rearrangement uses TRBV29-1 and TRBJ2-3; D call uncertain. The CDR3 is 12 amino acids. Looked up from germline, CDR1 is SQVTM and CDR2 is ANQGSEA. Deletions cut 6 bases from V and 0 bases from J, with 7 bases between. The CDR3 here is CSVTASTDTQYF. CDR3 DNA: TGCAGCGTCACGGCTAGCACAGATACGCAGTATTTT.